These 28 T cell receptor beta chains share one sample of origin, sequenced in a study of CD8 T cells in ankylosing spondylitis. TCRdb reprocessed the 5' RACE reads with MiXCR, giving one entry per CDR3 protein. The sample has approximately 240,000 distinct CDR3 sequences; 8% to 11% are singletons. Sequenced: blood, either unsorted or a sorted T cell fraction (not recorded which). The receptors here all came from a male donor with ankylosing spondylitis or in good health (not recorded which).

This clonotype was counted ten times or more. This chain joins TRBV7-9 and TRBJ2-5; 7 nucleotides align to TRBD1. There are 14 residues in the CDR3. The germline V gene encodes CDR1 SEHNR and CDR2 FQNEAQ (reference sequence). The ends lost 5 bases at V and 2 bases at J; junction bases unmatched: 5. This CDR3 reads CASSPRRGQETQYF. For the CDR3, the DNA is TGTGCCAGCAGCCCCCGCAGGGGGCAAGAGACCCAGTACTTC. Filled out from reference TRBV7-9 and TRBJ2-5, the complete variable domain reads DTGVSQNPRHKITKRGQNVTFRCDPISEHNRLYWYRQTLGQGPEFLTYFQNEAQLEKSRLLSDRFSAERPKGSFSTLEIQRTEQGDSAMYLCASSPRRGQETQYFGPGTRLLVL.

This clonotype has more than one count but fewer than ten. The chain joins TRBV6-6 to TRBJ2-1; no clear D. Trimming removed 6 bases at V and 7 bases at J, with 7 bases between. CDR3 size: 11 residues. Germline lookup yields CDR1 MNHNY and CDR2 SVGAGI (reference sequence). The CDR3: CASRVRNEQFF. The CDR3 nucleotides read TGTGCCAGCAGGGTCCGGAATGAGCAGTTCTTC.

This clonotype occurred many times. The rearrangement links TRBV4-2 to TRBJ1-2; D is perhaps TRBD1 (6 bases). CDR1 and CDR2 from the germline V gene are LGHNA and YNFKEQ. Trimming stripped 0 bases from V and 3 bases from J, with 11 bases between. The CDR3 covers 15 residues. CDR3 amino acids: CASSQERGGDYGYTF. Here the CDR3 DNA reads TGTGCCAGCAGCCAAGAGCGAGGGGGGGACTATGGCTACACCTTC.

This chain links TRBV18 with TRBJ1-2; D may be TRBD1 (6 bases). Per germline, CDR1 KGHSH and CDR2 LQKENI. This CDR3 region has 15 residues. Trimming removed 2 bases at V and 4 bases at J, with 14 bases between. DNA for the CDR3: TGTGCCAGCTCACCAGGTTTAGGGGGACTCTATGGCTACACCTTC. Protein: CASSPGLGGLYGYTF.

This clonotype was observed many times. The rearrangement joins TRBV7-6 to TRBJ1-1; D is unclear. The CDR3 loop spans 14 amino acids. The germline V and J ends were trimmed by 3 bases and 1 base, with 9 bases remaining between them. CDR1 and CDR2 from the germline V gene are SGHVS and FNYEAQ. The CDR3 protein is CASSFLAGNTEAFF. CDR3 bases: TGTGCCAGCAGCTTCCTCGCAGGGAACACTGAAGCTTTCTTT.

This clonotype appeared many times. At one end, the junction sequence differs from germline, possibly due to a read error. The V and J genes are TRBV5-1 and TRBJ2-3; 14 bases are shared with TRBD2. This CDR3 contains 15 residues. Germline V gene sequence: CDR1 SGHRS, CDR2 YFSETQ. CDR3 residues: CASSGTSGSKDTQYF. CDR3 sequence (DNA): TGCGCCAGCAGCGGGACTAGCGGGAGCAAAGATACGCAGTATTTT.

The table lists this clonotype with many counts. The genes are TRBV29-1 and TRBJ2-7; the D gene is possibly TRBD1 (5 bases). There are 13 residues in the CDR3. V was clipped by 5 bases and J by 5 bases, with 16 bases between them. The germline V gene encodes CDR1 SQVTM and CDR2 ANQGSEA. This CDR3 is CSVRGAGRDEQYF. The CDR3 DNA follows: TGCAGCGTTCGTGGGGCAGGTAGAGACGAGCAGTACTTC.

This clonotype was detected ten times or more. The chain combines TRBV3-1 with TRBJ2-1; D perhaps matches TRBD2 (6 bases). The CDR3 extends over 15 amino acids. Trimming left V 4 bases short and J 3 bases short, with 13 bases between. Germline V gene sequence: CDR1 LGHDT, CDR2 YNNKEL (reference sequence). The CDR3 DNA reads as TGTGCCAGCAGCCTTAAGCGGGCCCTCTACAATGAGCAGTTCTTC. Protein: CASSLKRALYNEQFF.

V is TRBV25-1 and J is TRBJ2-7; TRBD2 might be the D (7 bases). V lost 1 base to trimming and J lost 3 bases, with 10 bases between them. This CDR3 is 14 amino acids long. Germline CDR1 reads MGHDK; CDR2 reads SYGVNS. The CDR3 reads CASSELGGGYEQYF. Here the CDR3 DNA reads TGTGCCAGCAGTGAATTAGGGGGGGGCTACGAGCAGTACTTC.

This clonotype was recorded at least ten times. The chain has TRBV7-2 and TRBJ2-1, with TRBD1 as a possible D gene (6 bases). There are 15 residues in the CDR3. Looked up from germline, CDR1 is SGHTA and CDR2 is FQGNSA. V was clipped by 5 bases and J by 5 bases, with 16 bases between them. CDR3 in DNA: TGTGCCAGCAGCCTTCGCACGACAGGAAACAATGAGCAGTTCTTC. Translated, it gives CASSLRTTGNNEQFF. The whole variable domain, remainder taken from reference TRBV7-2 and TRBJ2-1, is GAGVSQSPSNKVTEKGKDVELRCDPISGHTALYWYRQSLGQGLEFLIYFQGNSAPDKSGLPSDRFSAERTGGSVSTLTIQRTQQEDSAVYLCASSLRTTGNNEQFFGPGTRLTVL.

This clonotype was counted ten times or more. This sequence joins TRBV25-1 and TRBJ1-2; D remains unclear. The CDR3 is 16 residues long. V dropped 3 bases and J dropped 8 bases, with 22 bases sitting between them. Germline CDR1 MGHDK, CDR2 SYGVNS. CDR3 loop: CASSDFQVLAPRGYTF. CDR3 bases: TGTGCCAGCAGTGACTTCCAGGTGTTGGCCCCGAGGGGCTACACCTTC.

Many counts were recorded for this clonotype. The gene calls are TRBV7-9 and TRBJ1-2; D is unresolved. The V end was cut by 0 bases, the J end by 8 bases, with 7 bases between. Germline V gene sequence: CDR1 SEHNR, CDR2 FQNEAQ (reference sequence). CDR3 length equals 12 residues. The CDR3 protein is CASSLAHSGYTF. DNA for the CDR3: TGTGCCAGCAGCTTAGCGCACAGCGGCTACACCTTC.

This clonotype occurred many times. The rearrangement joins TRBV5-1 to TRBJ2-5, with D maybe TRBD1 (5 bases). Germline V lookup: CDR1 SGHRS, CDR2 YFSETQ. This CDR3 spans 13 amino acids. Trimming cost V 2 bases and J 4 bases, with 9 bases left between them. The CDR3 bases are TGCGCCAGCAGCTTCGGAACAGGAGAGACCCAGTACTTC. Its protein product is CASSFGTGETQYF.

At least ten counts were recorded for this clonotype. The chain is built from TRBV20-1 and TRBJ2-2, with a tentative D call TRBD2 (7 bases). Germline V gene sequence: CDR1 DFQATT, CDR2 SNEGSKA (reference sequence). This CDR3 is built from 17 residues. Trimming pared 0 bases from V and 6 bases from J, leaving 20 bases between. CDR3 sequence reads: CSARDLRGRDVAGELFF. CDR3 DNA: TGCAGTGCTAGAGATTTGCGGGGGCGCGACGTGGCCGGGGAGCTGTTTTTT.

This clonotype was picked up a small number of times. The chain links TRBV19 to TRBJ2-1; unclear D gene. Germline values: CDR1 LNHDA, CDR2 SQIVND (reference sequence). Trimming shortened V by 1 base and J by 7 bases, and 8 bases separated the two germline ends. This CDR3 is built from 13 residues. CDR3 in DNA: TGTGCCAGTAGTATAGTAGGGAATAATGAGCAGTTCTTC. Its protein product is CASSIVGNNEQFF.

The chain links TRBV10-3 to TRBJ1-6, with TRBD1 as a possible D gene (5 bases). In germline, CDR1 is ENHRY, CDR2 SYGVKD. CDR3 length: 14 amino acids. Trimming took 0 bases from V and 14 from J, leaving 14 bases between them. In nucleotides, the CDR3 is TGTGCCATCAGTGAGTCGGTCTCTGGGGGGTCCCTCCACTTT. Translating gives CAISESVSGGSLHF.

This clonotype has only a few counts. The chain links TRBV11-3 to TRBJ2-1; D tentatively reads TRBD1 or TRBD2 (5 bases each). Per germline, CDR1 SGHNT and CDR2 YENEEA. This CDR3 comprises 15 residues. Deletions cut 2 bases from V and 2 bases from J, with 10 bases between. CDR3 in DNA: TGTGCCAGCAGCTTAAACCAGGGAGCCTACAATGAGCAGTTCTTC. Protein: CASSLNQGAYNEQFF.

This clonotype was seen repeatedly, ten times or more. V and J are TRBV29-1 and TRBJ2-3, with TRBD1 identical over 12 bases. The CDR3 loop spans 15 amino acids. After removal of 5 bases from V and 6 bases from J, the junction contained 9 bases not matched to a gene. The germline V gene has CDR1 SQVTM and CDR2 ANQGSEA. The CDR3 DNA sequence: TGCAGCGTTTTGTTTCGGGACAGGGGGCCGGATACGCAGTATTTT. Amino acids: CSVLFRDRGPDTQYF.

The chain recombines TRBV29-1 with TRBJ2-7; D unresolved. The CDR3 covers 14 residues. V was pared by 4 bases and J by 3 bases, with 16 bases between. Looked up from germline, CDR1 is SQVTM and CDR2 is ANQGSEA. Here the CDR3 reads CSVGPRGPGYEQYF. DNA of the CDR3: TGCAGCGTTGGGCCCAGAGGTCCGGGCTACGAGCAGTACTTC.

Many counts were recorded for this clonotype. The chain joins TRBV5-1 to TRBJ1-5; TRBD1 agrees at 7 bases. Per germline, CDR1 SGHRS and CDR2 YFSETQ. The CDR3 loop spans 14 amino acids. J lost 6 bases, V lost 4 bases, and 7 bases had no gene match. This chain's CDR3 is CASSMRQGGQPQHF. In nucleotides, the CDR3 is TGCGCCAGCAGCATGAGACAGGGTGGTCAGCCCCAGCATTTT.

This clonotype was seen many times. V gene TRBV12-3 or TRBV12-4 combines with J gene TRBJ1-2, with a weak D call TRBD1 (5 bases). The CDR3 consists of 14 residues. The germline V and J ends were trimmed by 3 bases and 2 bases, with 10 bases remaining between them. The CDR3 DNA follows: TGTGCCAGCAGTTTCGGGGGGTTCAACTATGGCTACACCTTC. Translated, it gives CASSFGGFNYGYTF.

V and J are TRBV7-9 and TRBJ2-1; D gene uncertain. V was trimmed by 5 bases and J by 2 bases, leaving 16 bases between them. Germline values: CDR1 SEHNR, CDR2 FQNEAQ (reference sequence). The CDR3 runs to 16 residues. CDR3 coding DNA: TGTGCCAGCAGCGACCCGCAGGCAACTCCCTACAATGAGCAGTTCTTC. It encodes CASSDPQATPYNEQFF.

The rearrangement uses TRBV21-1 and TRBJ1-1; TRBD1, as called in the table, went unchecked against the DNA. TRBV21-1 counts as a pseudogene. CDR3 length: 17 amino acids. The CDR3 region is CASSKAHSGTGNTEAFF. CDR3 DNA sequence: TGTGCCAGCAGCAAAGCTCACTCCGGGACAGGGAACACTGAAGCTTTCTTT.

This clonotype was picked up many times. The chain employs TRBV4-2 and TRBJ2-7; 7 bases map to TRBD2. The CDR3 runs 14 residues. The V and J ends lost 4 bases and 4 bases, in that order; junction bases with no gene match: 7. Germline CDR1 LGHNA, CDR2 YNFKEQ. CDR3 nucleotide sequence: TGTGCCAGCAGCCCCGTGCGGGGGTCTTACGAGCAGTACTTC. It codes for CASSPVRGSYEQYF.

Ten or more counts support this clonotype. V usage is TRBV27 and J usage is TRBJ2-7; D is ambiguous. V dropped 0 bases and J dropped 1 base, with 13 bases sitting between them. The CDR3 is made up of 16 amino acids. Looked up from germline, CDR1 is MNHEY and CDR2 is SMNVEV (reference sequence). The CDR3 reads CASSLSFTHTSYEQYF. The CDR3 nucleotides are TGTGCCAGCAGTTTATCGTTCACACATACTTCCTACGAGCAGTACTTC.

This clonotype was seen many times. The CDR3 here is CASSFFGQTYEQYF. The CDR3 DNA reads as TGTGCCAGCAGCTTTTTCGGCCAAACCTACGAGCAGTACTTC. The genes are TRBV5-6 and TRBJ2-7; D ambiguous. From germline, CDR1 is SGHDT and CDR2 YYEEEE. This CDR3 is 14 amino acids long. The V gene lost 2 bases and the J gene lost 2 bases, with 11 bases spanning the gap. The full variable domain, its missing parts supplied by reference TRBV5-6 and TRBJ2-7, is DAGVTQSPTHLIKTRGQQVTLRCSPKSGHDTVSWYQQALGQGPQFIFQYYEEEERQRGNFPDRFSGHQFPNYSSELNVNALLLGDSALYLCASSFFGQTYEQYFGPGTRLTVT.

This clonotype was detected many times. The rearrangement uses TRBV2 and TRBJ2-2; TRBD1 agrees at 7 bases. Trimming cost V 7 bases and J 0 bases; bases outside gene matches: 5. Looked up from germline, CDR1 is SNHLY and CDR2 is FYNNEI. CDR3 length: 15 residues. The CDR3 reads CASTLDRTNTGELFF. The CDR3 region has the DNA TGTGCCAGCACTTTGGACAGGACGAACACCGGGGAGCTGTTTTTT.

This clonotype was found many times. The chain carries TRBV10-3 and TRBJ1-2; 9 nucleotides match TRBD1. The trim removed 3 bases at V and 3 bases at J, leaving 2 bases unmatched. In germline, CDR1 is ENHRY, CDR2 SYGVKD. The CDR3 is made up of 14 amino acids. Here the CDR3 reads CAISEQGAHYGYTF. The CDR3, as DNA: TGTGCCATCAGTGAACAGGGGGCTCACTATGGCTACACCTTC.